A selection of T cell receptor beta chains follows, all from one sample in a study of cytomegalovirus exposure and HLA in healthy donors. The protocol was immunoSEQ multiplex PCR, while the TCRdb copy is restricted to in-frame clones and leaves out a portion. The sample includes some 150,000 clones, 60% to 80% of them seen just once. The sample was PBMCs. The receptors shown here come from a man in his sixties in good health and CMV-seronegative. Each CDR3 is given with its conserved first and last residue. A D gene is named only where the DNA matches it firmly. Part of the rows lack a size; the others show once, few, many or a class for expanded clones.

J gene,clone size,V gene,D gene,CDR3 DNA,CDR3 protein
TRBJ2-1,NA,TRBV4-1,TRBD2,TGCGCCAGCAGCCAAGACCCAGCGGGAGGCACCTACAATGAGCAGTTCTTC,CASSQDPAGGTYNEQFF
TRBJ2-1,NA,TRBV15,TRBD2,TGTGCCACCAGCATGGGACTAGCGGGTCTTTTAGAGCAGTTCTTC,CATSMGLAGLLEQFF
TRBJ1-2,NA,TRBV4-3,TRBD1,TGCGCCAGCAGCCAAGGGTGGCGGGACAGCTATGGCTACACCTTC,CASSQGWRDSYGYTF
TRBJ2-5,NA,TRBV7-3,NA,TGTGCCAGCAGCCAAGGACAGCAAGAGACCCAGTACTTC,CASSQGQQETQYF
TRBJ2-7,NA,TRBV25-1,TRBD1,TGTGCCAGCAGGGGACAGGCCTCCTACGAGCAGTACTTC,CASRGQASYEQYF
TRBJ1-1,NA,TRBV28,TRBD1,TGTGCCAGCAGTGAGACAGGGGGTCGGCCTGAAGCTTTCTTT,CASSETGGRPEAFF
TRBJ2-2,once,TRBV6-4,NA,TGTGCCAGCAGTGAGGGGCTGAACACCGGGGAGCTGTTTTTT,CASSEGLNTGELFF
TRBJ1-1,NA,TRBV27,NA,TGTGCCAGCAGTTTATCGGCCAGAATCGACACTGAAGCTTTCTTT,CASSLSARIDTEAFF
TRBJ2-3,NA,TRBV9,NA,TGTGCCAGCAGCGTAGCGCAGGGGTGGGCAGATACGCAGTATTTT,CASSVAQGWADTQYF
TRBJ1-3,NA,TRBV7-2,NA,TGTGCCAGCAGCCCAAGGGAGGATAACTCTGGAAACACCATATATTTT,CASSPREDNSGNTIYF
TRBJ1-1,once,TRBV29-1,TRBD1,TGCAGCGTTGTGGGACAGATGAACACTGAAGCTTTCTTT,CSVVGQMNTEAFF
TRBJ2-5,NA,TRBV6-5,NA,TGTGCCAGCAGTCGGGAAGAGACCCAGTACTTC,CASSREETQYF
TRBJ2-1,NA,TRBV9,TRBD1,TGTGCCAGCAGCGTAGTGTCCGGTACAGGGGGCTCGAATGAGCAGTTCTTC,CASSVVSGTGGSNEQFF
TRBJ2-7,few,TRBV18,NA,TGTGCCAGCTCCGCAACCGCGGAGGGGTACGAGCAGTACTTC,CASSATAEGYEQYF
TRBJ2-6,NA,TRBV5-1,NA,TGCGCCAGCAGCCGCGTCCAACAGAGCTCTGGGGCCAACGTCCTGACTTTC,CASSRVQQSSGANVLTF
TRBJ2-5,NA,TRBV7-8,TRBD1,TGTGCCAGCAGCCAACACCATTCGGGCAGGGGGCGAGAGACCCAGTACTTC,CASSQHHSGRGRETQYF
TRBJ2-5,NA,TRBV9,TRBD1,TGTGCCAGCAGCGGGGACAGGGTCCAAGAGACCCAGTACTTC,CASSGDRVQETQYF
TRBJ2-7,NA,TRBV7-2,TRBD1,TGTGCCAGCAGCTTAGGCGGGACAGGGGGCTACGAGCAGTACTTC,CASSLGGTGGYEQYF
TRBJ2-5,NA,TRBV5-1,TRBD2,TGCGCCAGCAGCTTGGCGGGGGGGCAAGAGACCCAGTACTTC,CASSLAGGQETQYF
TRBJ2-2,NA,TRBV5-1,NA,TGCGCCAGCAGCTTGGCCGGCACCGGGGAGCTGTTTTTT,CASSLAGTGELFF
TRBJ2-5,NA,TRBV29-1,NA,TGCAGCGTCAAGAGGACAGTAACCCAAGAGACCCAGTACTTC,CSVKRTVTQETQYF
TRBJ1-4,few,TRBV2,TRBD1,TGTGCCAGCAGTGCACTCCTGGGACAGGGGGTCGGTGAAAAACTGTTTTTT,CASSALLGQGVGEKLFF
TRBJ2-1,NA,TRBV28,TRBD2,TGTGCCAGCAGTCCTAGCGGGGGGGCGGATGAGCAGTTCTTC,CASSPSGGADEQFF